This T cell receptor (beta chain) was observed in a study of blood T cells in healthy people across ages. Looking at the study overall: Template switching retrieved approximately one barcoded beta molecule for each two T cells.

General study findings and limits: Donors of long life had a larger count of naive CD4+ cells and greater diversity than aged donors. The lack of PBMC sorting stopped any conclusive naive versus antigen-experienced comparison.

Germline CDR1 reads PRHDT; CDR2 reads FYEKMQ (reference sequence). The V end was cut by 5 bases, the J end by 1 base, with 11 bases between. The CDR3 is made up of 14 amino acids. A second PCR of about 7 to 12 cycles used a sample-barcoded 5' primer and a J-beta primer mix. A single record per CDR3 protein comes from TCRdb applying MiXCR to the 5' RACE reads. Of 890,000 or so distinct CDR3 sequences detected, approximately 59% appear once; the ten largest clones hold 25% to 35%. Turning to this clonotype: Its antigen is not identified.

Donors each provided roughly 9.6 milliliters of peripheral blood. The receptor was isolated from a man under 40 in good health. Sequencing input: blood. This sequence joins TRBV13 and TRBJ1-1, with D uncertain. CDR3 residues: CASSVRTENTEAFF. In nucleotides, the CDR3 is TGTGCCAGCAGCGTCCGGACGGAGAACACTGAAGCTTTCTTT. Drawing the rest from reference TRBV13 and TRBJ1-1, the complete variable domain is AAGVIQSPRHLIKEKRETATLKCYPIPRHDTVYWYQQGPGQDPQFLISFYEKMQSDKGSIPDRFSAQQFSDYHSELNMSSLELGDSALYFCASSVRTENTEAFFGQGTRLTVV.